The 2 T cell receptor beta chains below were found in one sample sequenced in a study of shared clonotypes between healthy human individuals. Method: immunoSEQ multiplex PCR; TCRdb's copy keeps in-frame clones and lacks some. The table lists about 2.3 million clones, around 93% of them singletons. Sequencing used naive CD4+ T cells from PBMCs. Subset: CD45RA+ positively selected. The receptors originated from a man aged 18 to 35 in good health. Some clones in this sample may be carry-over from other donors' samples.

V is TRBV30 and J is TRBJ2-3; 7 bases map to TRBD2. Germline CDR1 reads GTSNPN; CDR2 reads SVGIG (reference sequence). The ends lost 0 bases at V and 4 bases at J; junction bases unmatched: 7. This CDR3 spans 15 amino acids. Here the CDR3 reads CAWSVRGRVADTQYF. The CDR3 DNA reads as TGTGCCTGGAGTGTACGGGGGAGGGTAGCAGATACGCAGTATTTT.

The chain has TRBV30 and TRBJ2-7; 8 bases are shared with TRBD2. This CDR3 has 13 residues. Germline values: CDR1 GTSNPN, CDR2 SVGIG (reference sequence). V shed 3 bases and J 7 bases; nucleotides not matched to a gene: 8. The CDR3 loop reads CAWRIGLAPEQYF. The CDR3 DNA reads TGTGCCTGGAGGATTGGACTAGCCCCTGAGCAGTACTTC.